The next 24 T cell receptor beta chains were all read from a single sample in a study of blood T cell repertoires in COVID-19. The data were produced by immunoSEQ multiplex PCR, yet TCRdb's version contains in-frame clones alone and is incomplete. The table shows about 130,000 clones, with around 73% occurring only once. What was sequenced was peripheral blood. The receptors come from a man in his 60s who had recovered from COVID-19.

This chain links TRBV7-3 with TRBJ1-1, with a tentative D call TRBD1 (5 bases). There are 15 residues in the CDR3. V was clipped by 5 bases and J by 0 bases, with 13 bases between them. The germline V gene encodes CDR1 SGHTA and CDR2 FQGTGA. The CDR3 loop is CASSPQGGLNTEAFF. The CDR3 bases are TGTGCCAGCAGCCCCCAGGGTGGTTTGAACACTGAAGCTTTCTTT.

CDR3 residues: CASSLVTGSLYNEQFF. CDR3 in DNA: TGTGCCAGCAGCTTAGTTACAGGGTCCCTCTACAATGAGCAGTTCTTC. V gene TRBV5-6 combines with J gene TRBJ2-1, with D perhaps TRBD1 (6 bases). Germline values: CDR1 SGHDT, CDR2 YYEEEE. CDR3 length: 16 residues. Trimming removed 2 bases from V and 3 bases from J, with 15 bases in between.

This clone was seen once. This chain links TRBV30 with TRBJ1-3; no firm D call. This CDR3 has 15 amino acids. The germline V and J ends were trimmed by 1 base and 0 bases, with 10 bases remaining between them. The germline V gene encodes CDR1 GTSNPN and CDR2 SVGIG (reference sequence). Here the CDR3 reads CAWSGGVSSGNTIYF. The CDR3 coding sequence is TGTGCCTGGAGTGGCGGTGTGAGCTCTGGAAACACCATATATTTT.

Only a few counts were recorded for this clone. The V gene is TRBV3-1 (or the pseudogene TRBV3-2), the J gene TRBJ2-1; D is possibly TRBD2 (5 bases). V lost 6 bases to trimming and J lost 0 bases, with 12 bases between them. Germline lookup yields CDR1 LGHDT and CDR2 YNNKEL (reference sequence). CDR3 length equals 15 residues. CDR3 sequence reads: CASSPGSSSYNEQFF. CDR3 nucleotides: TGTGCCAGCAGTCCGGGGTCGAGCTCCTACAATGAGCAGTTCTTC.

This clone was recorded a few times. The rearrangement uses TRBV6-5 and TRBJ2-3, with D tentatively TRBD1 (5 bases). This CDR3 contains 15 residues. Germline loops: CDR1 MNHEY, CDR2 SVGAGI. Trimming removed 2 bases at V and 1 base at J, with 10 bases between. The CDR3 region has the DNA TGTGCCAGCAGTTACGCAGGGCTGGGCACAGATACGCAGTATTTT. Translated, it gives CASSYAGLGTDTQYF.

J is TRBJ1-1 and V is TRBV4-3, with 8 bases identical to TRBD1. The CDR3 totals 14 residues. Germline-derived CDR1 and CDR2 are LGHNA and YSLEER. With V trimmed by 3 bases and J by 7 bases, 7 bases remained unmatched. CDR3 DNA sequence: TGCGCCAGCAGCCAGGTCGGACAGGGAGGTGAAGCTTTCTTT. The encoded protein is CASSQVGQGGEAFF.

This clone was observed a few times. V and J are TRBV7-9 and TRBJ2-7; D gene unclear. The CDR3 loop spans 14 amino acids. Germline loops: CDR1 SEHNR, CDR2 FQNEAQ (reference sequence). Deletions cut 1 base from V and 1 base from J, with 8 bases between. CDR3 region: CASSLEWPSYEQYF. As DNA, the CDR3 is TGTGCCAGCAGCTTAGAGTGGCCTTCCTACGAGCAGTACTTC.

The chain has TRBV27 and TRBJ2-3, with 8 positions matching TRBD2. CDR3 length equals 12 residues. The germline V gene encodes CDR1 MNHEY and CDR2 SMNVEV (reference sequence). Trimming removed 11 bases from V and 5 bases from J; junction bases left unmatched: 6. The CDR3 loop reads CACGLAVDTQYF. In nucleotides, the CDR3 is TGTGCCTGCGGACTAGCAGTAGATACGCAGTATTTT.

The CDR3 DNA is TGTGCCAGCAGTTGGGGACTAGCGGGGGGCCAAGAGACCCAGTACTTC. Translated, it gives CASSWGLAGGQETQYF. J is TRBJ2-5 and V is TRBV28; 15 bases map to TRBD2. From germline, CDR1 is MDHEN and CDR2 SYDVKM. The J segment lost 1 base and the V segment lost 4 bases, leaving 1 base of the junction unmatched. There are 16 residues in the CDR3. The variable domain in full, completed from reference TRBV28 and TRBJ2-5, reads DVKVTQSSRYLVKRTGEKVFLECVQDMDHENMFWYRQDPGLGLRLIYFSYDVKMKEKGDIPEGYSVSREKKERFSLILESASTNQTSMYLCASSWGLAGGQETQYFGPGTRLLVL.

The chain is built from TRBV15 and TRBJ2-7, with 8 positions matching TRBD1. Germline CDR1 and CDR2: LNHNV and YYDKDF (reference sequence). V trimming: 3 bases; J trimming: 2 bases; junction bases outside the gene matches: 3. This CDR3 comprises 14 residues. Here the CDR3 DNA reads TGTGCCACCAGCAGCGACAGGGGCCCCTACGAGCAGTACTTC. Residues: CATSSDRGPYEQYF.

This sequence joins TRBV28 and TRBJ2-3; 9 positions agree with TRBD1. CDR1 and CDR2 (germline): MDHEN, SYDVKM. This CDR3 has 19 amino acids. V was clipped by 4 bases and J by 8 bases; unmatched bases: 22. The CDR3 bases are TGTGCCAGCAGTTCATCCCTCCCAATTCCGGGACAGGGTGTCTTTACGCAGTATTTT. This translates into CASSSSLPIPGQGVFTQYF.

CDR3 sequence reads: CASSTTTGVYEQYF. The CDR3 DNA follows: TGTGCCAGCAGCACCACGACAGGGGTTTACGAGCAGTACTTC. This rearrangement joins TRBV11-2 to TRBJ2-7; 8 bases map to TRBD1. The junction had 7 bases not matched to a gene; V was cut back by 5 bases and J by 4 bases. The CDR3 spans 14 residues. In germline, CDR1 is SGHAT, CDR2 FQNNGV.

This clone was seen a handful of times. CDR3 amino acids: CASSTSGGDIQYF. The CDR3 bases are TGCGCCAGCAGCACTAGCGGTGGGGACATTCAGTACTTC. The chain uses TRBV5-1 and TRBJ2-4; 8 bases line up with TRBD2. Germline values: CDR1 SGHRS, CDR2 YFSETQ. Trimming took 4 bases from V and 8 from J; bases not matched to a gene: 5. The CDR3 totals 13 residues.

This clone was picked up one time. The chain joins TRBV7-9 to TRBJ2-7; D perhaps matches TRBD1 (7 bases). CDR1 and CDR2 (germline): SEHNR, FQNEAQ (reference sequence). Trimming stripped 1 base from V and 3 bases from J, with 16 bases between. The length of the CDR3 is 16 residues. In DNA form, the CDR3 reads TGTGCCAGCAGCTTAGGGGGAGGACAGGTATACTACGAGCAGTACTTC. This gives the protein CASSLGGGQVYYEQYF.

The CDR3 nucleotides read TGCAGCGTTAATACCCGCGGGAGTGCCTCGTACAATGAGCAGTTCTTC. Amino acid sequence: CSVNTRGSASYNEQFF. The chain uses TRBV29-1 and TRBJ2-1, with 7 bases aligning to TRBD2. Germline lookup yields CDR1 SQVTM and CDR2 ANQGSEA. CDR3 size: 16 residues. Losses at the gene ends were 5 bases for V and 4 bases for J; bases not matched to a gene: 14.

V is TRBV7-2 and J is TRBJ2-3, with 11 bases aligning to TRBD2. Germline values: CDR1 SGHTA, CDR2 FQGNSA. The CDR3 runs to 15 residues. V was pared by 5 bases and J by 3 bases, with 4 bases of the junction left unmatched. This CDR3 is CASSPLAGGTDTQYF. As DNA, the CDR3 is TGTGCCAGCAGCCCCCTAGCGGGAGGAACAGATACGCAGTATTTT.

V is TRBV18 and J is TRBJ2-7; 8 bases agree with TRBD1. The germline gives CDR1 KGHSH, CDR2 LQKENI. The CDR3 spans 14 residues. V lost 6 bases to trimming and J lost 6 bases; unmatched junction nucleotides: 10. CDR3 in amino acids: CASSPGQDIGEQYF. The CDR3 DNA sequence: TGTGCCAGCTCGCCGGGACAGGATATTGGCGAGCAGTACTTC.

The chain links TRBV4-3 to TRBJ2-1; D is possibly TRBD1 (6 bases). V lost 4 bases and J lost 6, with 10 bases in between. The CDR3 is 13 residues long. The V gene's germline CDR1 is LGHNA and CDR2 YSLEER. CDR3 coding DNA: TGCGCCAGCAGCCCGCGAGGGGGCAATGAGCAGTTCTTC. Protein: CASSPRGGNEQFF.

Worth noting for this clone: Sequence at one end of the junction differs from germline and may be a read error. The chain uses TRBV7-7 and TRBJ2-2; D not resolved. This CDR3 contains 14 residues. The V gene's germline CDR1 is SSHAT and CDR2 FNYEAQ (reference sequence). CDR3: CASSPIVGTGELFF. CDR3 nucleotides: TGTGCTAGCAGCCCTATTGTCGGCACCGGGGAGCTGTTTTTT.

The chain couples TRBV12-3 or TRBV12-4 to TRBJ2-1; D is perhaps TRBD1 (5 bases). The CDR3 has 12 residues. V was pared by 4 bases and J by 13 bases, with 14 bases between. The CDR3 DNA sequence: TGTGCCAGCAGTTCAGGACAAAATCGCCAGTTCTTC. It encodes CASSSGQNRQFF.

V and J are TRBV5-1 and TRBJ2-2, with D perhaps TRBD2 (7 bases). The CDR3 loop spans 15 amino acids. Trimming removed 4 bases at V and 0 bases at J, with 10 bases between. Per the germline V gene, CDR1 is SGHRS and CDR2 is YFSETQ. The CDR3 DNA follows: TGCGCCAGCAGCGACGGGGGGCCGAACACCGGGGAGCTGTTTTTT. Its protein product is CASSDGGPNTGELFF.

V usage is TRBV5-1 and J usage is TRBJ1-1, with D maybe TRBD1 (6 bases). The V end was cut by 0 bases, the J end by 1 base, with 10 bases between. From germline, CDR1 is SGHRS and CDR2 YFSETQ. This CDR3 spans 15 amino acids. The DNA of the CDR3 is TGCGCCAGCAGCTTGGATGTACAGGGGAACACTGAAGCTTTCTTT. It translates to CASSLDVQGNTEAFF.

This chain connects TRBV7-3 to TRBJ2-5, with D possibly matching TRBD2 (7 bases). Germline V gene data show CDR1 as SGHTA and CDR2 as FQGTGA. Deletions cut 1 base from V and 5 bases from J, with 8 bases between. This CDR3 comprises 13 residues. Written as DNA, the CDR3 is TGTGCCAGCAGCTTAAGGGGGGGCGAGACCCAGTACTTC. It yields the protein CASSLRGGETQYF.

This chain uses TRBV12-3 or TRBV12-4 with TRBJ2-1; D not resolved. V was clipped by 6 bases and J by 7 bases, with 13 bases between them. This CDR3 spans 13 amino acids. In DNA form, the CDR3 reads TGTGCCAGCAGCCCCCGGGTTGGGAATGAGCAGTTCTTC. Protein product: CASSPRVGNEQFF.